The present T cell receptor beta chain was sequenced within a study of STAT5B mutations in CD4+ large granular lymphocyte leukemia. Overall study results and limits: 8/27 top patient clones versus 2/35 control clones were TRBV06-family. Main leukemic clonotypes were patient-specific, but roughly 25% appeared at low frequency elsewhere.

Assay used: immunoSEQ multiplex PCR; TCRdb lists only in-frame clones, some missing. This sample carries more than 25,000 clones, approximately 80% of them seen once, and the ten largest clones take 0.9% to 1.2%. This clone was seen more than once but under ten times. The antigen remains unidentified. Looked up from germline, CDR1 is SNHLY and CDR2 is FYNNEI. Trimming removed 0 bases at V and 6 bases at J, with 15 bases between. The CDR3 is 16 amino acids. Sample: CD4+ T cells from blood buffy coats. This rearrangement joins TRBV2 to TRBJ2-1; tentatively, D is TRBD2 (5 bases). This clonotype was obtained from a human donor in good health. Here the CDR3 reads CASSEAPSMVGNEQFF. DNA of the CDR3: TGTGCCAGCAGTGAAGCGCCTAGCATGGTTGGCAATGAGCAGTTCTTC.